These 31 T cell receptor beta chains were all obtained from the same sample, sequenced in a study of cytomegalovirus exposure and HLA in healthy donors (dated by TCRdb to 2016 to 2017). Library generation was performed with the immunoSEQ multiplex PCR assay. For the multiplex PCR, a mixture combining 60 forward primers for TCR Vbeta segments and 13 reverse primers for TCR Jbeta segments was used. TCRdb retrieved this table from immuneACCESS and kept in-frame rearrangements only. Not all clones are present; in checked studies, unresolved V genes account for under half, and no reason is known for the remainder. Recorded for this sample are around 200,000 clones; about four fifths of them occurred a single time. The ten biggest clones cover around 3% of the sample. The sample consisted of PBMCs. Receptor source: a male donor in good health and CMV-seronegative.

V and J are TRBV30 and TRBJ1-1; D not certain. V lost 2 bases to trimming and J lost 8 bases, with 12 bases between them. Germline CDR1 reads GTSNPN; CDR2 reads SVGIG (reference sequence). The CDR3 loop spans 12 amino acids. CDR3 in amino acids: CAWSWATAEAFF. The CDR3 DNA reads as TGTGCCTGGAGTTGGGCAACAGCCGAAGCTTTCTTT.

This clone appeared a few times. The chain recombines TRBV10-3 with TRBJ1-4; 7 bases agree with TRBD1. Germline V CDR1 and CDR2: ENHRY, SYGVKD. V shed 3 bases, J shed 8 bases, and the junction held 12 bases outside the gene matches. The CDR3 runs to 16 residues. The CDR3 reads CAISEPPGTAWEKLFF. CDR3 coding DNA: TGTGCCATCAGTGAACCACCCGGGACAGCTTGGGAAAAACTGTTTTTT.

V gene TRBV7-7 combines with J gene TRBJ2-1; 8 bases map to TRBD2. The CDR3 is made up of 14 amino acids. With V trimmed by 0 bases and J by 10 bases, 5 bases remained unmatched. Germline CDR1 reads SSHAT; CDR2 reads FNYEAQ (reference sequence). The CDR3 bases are TGTGCCAGCAGCTTAGCTCTAGCGGGCGCGGAGCAGTTCTTC. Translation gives CASSLALAGAEQFF.

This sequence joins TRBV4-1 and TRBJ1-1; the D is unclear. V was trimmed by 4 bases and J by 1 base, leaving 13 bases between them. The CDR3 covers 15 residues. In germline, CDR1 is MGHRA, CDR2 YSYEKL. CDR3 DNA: TGCGCCAGCAGCCCTCCCTTTAGTACGAACACTGAAGCTTTCTTT. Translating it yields CASSPPFSTNTEAFF.

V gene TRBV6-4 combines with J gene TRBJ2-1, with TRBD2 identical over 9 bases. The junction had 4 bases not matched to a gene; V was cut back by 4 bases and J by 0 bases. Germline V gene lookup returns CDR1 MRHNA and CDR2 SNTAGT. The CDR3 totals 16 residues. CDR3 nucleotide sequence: TGTGCCAGCAGTGGGAGACTAGCGGTCTCCTACAATGAGCAGTTCTTC. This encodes CASSGRLAVSYNEQFF.

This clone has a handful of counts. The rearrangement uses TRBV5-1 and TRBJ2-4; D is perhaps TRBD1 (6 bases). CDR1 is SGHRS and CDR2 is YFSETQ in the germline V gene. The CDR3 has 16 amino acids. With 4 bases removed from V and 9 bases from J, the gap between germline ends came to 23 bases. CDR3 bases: TGCGCCAGCAGCCCACAGGGCCTGCCACCCCTGAGCATTCAGTACTTC. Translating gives CASSPQGLPPLSIQYF.

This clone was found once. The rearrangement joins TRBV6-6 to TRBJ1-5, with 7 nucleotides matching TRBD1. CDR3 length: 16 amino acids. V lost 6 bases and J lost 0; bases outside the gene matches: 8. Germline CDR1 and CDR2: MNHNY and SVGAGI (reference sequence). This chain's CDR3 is CASSQPDRASNQPQHF. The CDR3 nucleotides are TGTGCCAGCAGCCAACCCGACAGGGCTAGCAATCAGCCCCAGCATTTT.

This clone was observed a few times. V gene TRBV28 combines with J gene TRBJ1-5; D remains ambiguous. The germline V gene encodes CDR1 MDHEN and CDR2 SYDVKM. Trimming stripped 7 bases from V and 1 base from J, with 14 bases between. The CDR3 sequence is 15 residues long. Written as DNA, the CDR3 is TGTGCCAGCACTCCTCCCGCGCGGAGCAATCAGCCCCAGCATTTT. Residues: CASTPPARSNQPQHF.

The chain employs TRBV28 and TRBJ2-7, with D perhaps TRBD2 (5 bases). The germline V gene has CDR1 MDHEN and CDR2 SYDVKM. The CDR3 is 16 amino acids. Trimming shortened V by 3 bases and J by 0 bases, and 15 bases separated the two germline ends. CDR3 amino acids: CASSFGEKVSSYEQYF. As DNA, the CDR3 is TGTGCCAGCAGTTTCGGGGAGAAGGTTAGCTCCTACGAGCAGTACTTC.

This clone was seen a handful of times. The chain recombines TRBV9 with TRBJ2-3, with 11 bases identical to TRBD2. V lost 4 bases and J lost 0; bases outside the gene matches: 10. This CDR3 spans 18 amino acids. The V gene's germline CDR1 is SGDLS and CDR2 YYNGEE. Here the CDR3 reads CASSPLAGGFLSTDTQYF. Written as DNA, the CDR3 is TGTGCCAGCAGCCCGCTAGCGGGAGGTTTTTTGAGCACAGATACGCAGTATTTT. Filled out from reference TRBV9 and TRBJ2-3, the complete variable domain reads DSGVTQTPKHLITATGQRVTLRCSPRSGDLSVYWYQQSLDQGLQFLIQYYNGEERAKGNILERFSAQQFPDLHSELNLSSLELGDSALYFCASSPLAGGFLSTDTQYFGPGTRLTVL.

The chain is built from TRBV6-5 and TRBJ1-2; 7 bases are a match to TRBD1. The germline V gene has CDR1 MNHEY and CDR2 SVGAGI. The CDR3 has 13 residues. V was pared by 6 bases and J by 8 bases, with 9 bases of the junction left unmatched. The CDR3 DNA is TGTGCCAGCAGGGAAACAGGGGACGGGGGCTACACCTTC. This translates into CASRETGDGGYTF.

CDR3 sequence (DNA): TGTGCCAGCAGCCCAGGATTGCAGACGAATGAGCAGTTCTTC. Its protein product is CASSPGLQTNEQFF. This chain links TRBV6-5 with TRBJ2-1; no firm D call. The V end lost 6 bases, the J end lost 7 bases, and 16 bases lay between the germline ends. CDR1 is MNHEY and CDR2 is SVGAGI in the germline V gene. This CDR3 region has 14 residues.

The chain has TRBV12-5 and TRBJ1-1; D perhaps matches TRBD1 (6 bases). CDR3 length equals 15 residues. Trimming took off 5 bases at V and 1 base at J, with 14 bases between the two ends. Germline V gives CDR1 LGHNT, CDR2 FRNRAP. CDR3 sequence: CASGLRTAENTEAFF. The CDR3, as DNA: TGTGCTAGTGGTCTCCGGACAGCGGAGAACACTGAAGCTTTCTTT.

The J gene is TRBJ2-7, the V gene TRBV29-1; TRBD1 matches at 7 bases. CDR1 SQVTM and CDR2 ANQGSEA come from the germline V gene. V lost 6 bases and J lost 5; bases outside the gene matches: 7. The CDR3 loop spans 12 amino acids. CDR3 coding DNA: TGCAGCGTCGATGCAGGGGGTAACGAGCAGTACTTC. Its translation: CSVDAGGNEQYF.

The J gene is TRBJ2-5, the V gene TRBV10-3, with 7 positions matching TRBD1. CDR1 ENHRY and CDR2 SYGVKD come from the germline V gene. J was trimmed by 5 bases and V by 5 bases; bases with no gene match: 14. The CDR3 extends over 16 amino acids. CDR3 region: CAISRGDRGRVETQYF. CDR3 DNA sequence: TGTGCCATCAGTAGGGGCGATAGGGGGCGGGTGGAGACCCAGTACTTC.

The CDR3 loop is CSVGRVPRNTGELFF. The DNA for the CDR3 is TGCAGCGTTGGCAGGGTGCCGCGGAACACCGGGGAGCTGTTTTTT. The V and J genes are TRBV29-1 and TRBJ2-2, with a weak D call TRBD1 (5 bases). The CDR3 has 15 residues. Germline V lookup: CDR1 SQVTM, CDR2 ANQGSEA. Trimming removed 4 bases from V and 1 base from J, with 13 bases in between.

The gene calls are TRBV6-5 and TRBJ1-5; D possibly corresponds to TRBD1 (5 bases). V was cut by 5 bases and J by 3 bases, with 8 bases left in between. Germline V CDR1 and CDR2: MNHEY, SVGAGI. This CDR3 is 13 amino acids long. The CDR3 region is CASSRQINQPQHF. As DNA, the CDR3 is TGTGCCAGCAGTAGACAGATCAATCAGCCCCAGCATTTT.

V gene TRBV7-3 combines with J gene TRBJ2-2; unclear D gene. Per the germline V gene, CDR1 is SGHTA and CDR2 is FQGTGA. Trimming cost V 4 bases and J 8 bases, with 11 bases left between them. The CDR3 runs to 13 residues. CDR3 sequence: CASSWAPIGELFF. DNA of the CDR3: TGTGCCAGCAGCTGGGCACCTATTGGGGAGCTGTTTTTT. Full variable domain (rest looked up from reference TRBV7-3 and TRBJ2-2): GAGVSQTPSNKVTEKGKYVELRCDPISGHTALYWYRQSLGQGPEFLIYFQGTGAADDSGLPNDRFFAVRPEGSVSTLKIQRTERGDSAVYLCASSWAPIGELFFGEGSRLTVL.

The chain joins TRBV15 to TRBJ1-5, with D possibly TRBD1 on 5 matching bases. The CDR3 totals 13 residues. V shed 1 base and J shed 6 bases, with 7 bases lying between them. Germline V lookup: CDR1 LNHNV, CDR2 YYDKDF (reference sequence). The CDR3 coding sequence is TGTGCCACCAGCAGAGGGGGCGGTCAGCCCCAGCATTTT. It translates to CATSRGGGQPQHF.

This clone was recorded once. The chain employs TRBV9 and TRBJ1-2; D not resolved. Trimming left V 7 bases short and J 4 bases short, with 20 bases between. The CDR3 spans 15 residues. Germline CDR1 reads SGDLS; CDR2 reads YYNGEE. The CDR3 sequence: CASDDSGRTVYGYTF. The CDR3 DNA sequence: TGTGCCAGCGATGATTCGGGCCGGACTGTCTATGGCTACACCTTC.

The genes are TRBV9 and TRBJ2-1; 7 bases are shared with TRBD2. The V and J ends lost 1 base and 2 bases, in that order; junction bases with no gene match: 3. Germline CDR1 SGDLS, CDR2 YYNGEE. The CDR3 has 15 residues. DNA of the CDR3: TGTGCCAGCAGCGTACGCGGGAGTACCTACAATGAGCAGTTCTTC. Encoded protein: CASSVRGSTYNEQFF.

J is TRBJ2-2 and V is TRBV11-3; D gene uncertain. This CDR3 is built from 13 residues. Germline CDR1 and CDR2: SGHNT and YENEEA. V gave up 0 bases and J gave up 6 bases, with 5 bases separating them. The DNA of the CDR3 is TGTGCCAGCAGCTTAGATCAGGCCGGGGAGCTGTTTTTT. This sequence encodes CASSLDQAGELFF.

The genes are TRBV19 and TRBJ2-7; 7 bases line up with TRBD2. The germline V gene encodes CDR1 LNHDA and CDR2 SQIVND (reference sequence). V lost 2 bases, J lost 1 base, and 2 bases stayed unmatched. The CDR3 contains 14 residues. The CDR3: CASSISRGSYEQYF. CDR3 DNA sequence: TGTGCCAGTAGTATATCGCGGGGGTCCTACGAGCAGTACTTC.

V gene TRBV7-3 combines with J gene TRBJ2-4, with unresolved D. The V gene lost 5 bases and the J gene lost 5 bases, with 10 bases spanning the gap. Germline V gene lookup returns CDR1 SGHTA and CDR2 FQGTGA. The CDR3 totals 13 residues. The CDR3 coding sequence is TGTGCCAGCAGCCTCGATCGGGAAAACATTCAGTACTTC. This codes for CASSLDRENIQYF.

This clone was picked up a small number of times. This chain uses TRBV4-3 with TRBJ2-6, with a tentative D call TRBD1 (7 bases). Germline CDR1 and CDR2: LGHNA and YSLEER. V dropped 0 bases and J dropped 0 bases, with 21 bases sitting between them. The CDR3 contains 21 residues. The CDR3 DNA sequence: TGCGCCAGCAGCCAAGAGGCGGGGCTTCGGACAGGCCACTCTGGGGCCAACGTCCTGACTTTC. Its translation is CASSQEAGLRTGHSGANVLTF.

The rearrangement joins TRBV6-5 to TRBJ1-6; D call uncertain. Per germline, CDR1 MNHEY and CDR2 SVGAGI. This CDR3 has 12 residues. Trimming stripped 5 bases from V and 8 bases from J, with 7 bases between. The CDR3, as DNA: TGTGCCAGCAGTGAGGCCCATTCACCCCTCCACTTT. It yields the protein CASSEAHSPLHF.

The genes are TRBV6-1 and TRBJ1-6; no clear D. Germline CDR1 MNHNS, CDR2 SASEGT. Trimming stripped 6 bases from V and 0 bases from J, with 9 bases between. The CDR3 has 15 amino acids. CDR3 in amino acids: CASRISYSYNSPLHF. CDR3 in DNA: TGTGCCAGCAGGATCTCCTACTCCTATAATTCACCCCTCCACTTT.

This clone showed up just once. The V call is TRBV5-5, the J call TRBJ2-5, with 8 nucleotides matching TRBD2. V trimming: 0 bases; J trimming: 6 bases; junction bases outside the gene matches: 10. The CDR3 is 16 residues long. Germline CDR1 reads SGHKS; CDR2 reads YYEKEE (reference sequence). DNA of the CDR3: TGTGCCAGCAGCTTGGATTCGGGGGGGGGTGGGAAGACCCAGTACTTC. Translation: CASSLDSGGGGKTQYF. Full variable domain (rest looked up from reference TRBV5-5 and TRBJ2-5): DAGVTQSPTHLIKTRGQQVTLRCSPISGHKSVSWYQQVLGQGPQFIFQYYEKEERGRGNFPDRFSARQFPNYSSELNVNALLLGDSALYLCASSLDSGGGGKTQYFGPGTRLLVL.

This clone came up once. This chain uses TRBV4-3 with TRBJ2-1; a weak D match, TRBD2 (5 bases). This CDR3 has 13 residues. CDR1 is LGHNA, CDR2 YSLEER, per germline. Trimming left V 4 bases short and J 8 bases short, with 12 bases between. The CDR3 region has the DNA TGCGCCAGCAGCCCTACCGAGGGTGATGAGCAGTTCTTC. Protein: CASSPTEGDEQFF.

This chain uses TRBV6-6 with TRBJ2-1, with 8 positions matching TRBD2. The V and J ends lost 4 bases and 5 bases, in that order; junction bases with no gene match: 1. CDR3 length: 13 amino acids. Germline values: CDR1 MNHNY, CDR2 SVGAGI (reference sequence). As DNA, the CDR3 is TGTGCCAGCAGTTCCGGGGGGGACAATGAGCAGTTCTTC. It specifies CASSSGGDNEQFF.

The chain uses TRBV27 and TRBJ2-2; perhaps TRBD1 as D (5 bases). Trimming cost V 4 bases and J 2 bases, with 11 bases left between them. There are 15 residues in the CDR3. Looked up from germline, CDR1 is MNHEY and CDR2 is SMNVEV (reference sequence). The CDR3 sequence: CASSWGGYNTGELFF. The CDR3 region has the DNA TGTGCCAGCAGTTGGGGCGGTTATAACACCGGGGAGCTGTTTTTT.